This passage covers 16 T cell receptor beta chains from one sample sequenced in a study of early T cells in non-severe SARS-CoV-2 infection. TCRdb re-derived calls from the 5' RACE reads in MiXCR, one entry per CDR3 protein. Of some 46,000 distinct CDR3 sequences in the sample, under 7.5% were seen once. The material sequenced was whole blood, taken at baseline. The receptors derive from an adult who was a healthcare worker with PCR-confirmed SARS-CoV-2 infection or an uninfected control (not recorded which).

Only a few counts were recorded for this clonotype. The rearrangement links TRBV5-1 to TRBJ2-7, with 8 bases aligning to TRBD1. CDR3 length equals 13 residues. Per the germline V gene, CDR1 is SGHRS and CDR2 is YFSETQ. Unmatched junction bases numbered 4, after V lost 3 bases and J lost 5 bases. CDR3 DNA sequence: TGCGCCAGCAGCTACGGACAGGGTAACGAGCAGTACTTC. Residues: CASSYGQGNEQYF.

There are a few counts of this clonotype. Written as DNA, the CDR3 is TGTGCCAGCAGCCAAGATAGGGACCCCTACGGGACCCAGTACTTC. It translates to CASSQDRDPYGTQYF. The gene calls are TRBV3-1 and TRBJ2-5; either TRBD1 or TRBD2 may fit D (5 bases each). The CDR3 sequence is 15 residues long. Germline assignment: CDR1 LGHDT and CDR2 YNNKEL (reference sequence). The V and J ends lost 0 bases and 7 bases respectively, with 15 bases between them.

This chain links TRBV18 with TRBJ2-5; D possibly matches TRBD1 or TRBD2 (5 bases each). This CDR3 comprises 13 residues. The germline gives CDR1 KGHSH, CDR2 LQKENI. Between the trimmed V and J ends, which lost 8 bases and 0 bases, there was a span of 10 bases. CDR3 sequence (DNA): TGTGCCAGCGTGGGGGTGTACCAAGAGACCCAGTACTTC. This codes for CASVGVYQETQYF.

The J gene is TRBJ2-3, the V gene TRBV4-2; TRBD2 agrees at 7 bases. Trimming cost V 2 bases and J 0 bases; bases outside gene matches: 5. The germline V gene encodes CDR1 LGHNA and CDR2 YNFKEQ. CDR3 length equals 16 residues. Here the CDR3 DNA reads TGTGCCAGCAGCCAACAACGACTAGCTAGCACAGATACGCAGTATTTT. Translation gives CASSQQRLASTDTQYF.

The rearrangement uses TRBV28 and TRBJ2-7; D possibly corresponds to TRBD2 (6 bases). This CDR3 contains 15 residues. The germline V gene encodes CDR1 MDHEN and CDR2 SYDVKM. The V gene lost 11 bases and the J gene lost 1 base, with 21 bases spanning the gap. CDR3 region: CAAHAGTGYSYEQYF. The CDR3 coding sequence is TGTGCCGCACACGCGGGAACAGGTTATTCCTACGAGCAGTACTTC.

This clonotype was observed a handful of times. The chain employs TRBV20-1 and TRBJ2-1, with D uncertain. In germline, CDR1 is DFQATT, CDR2 SNEGSKA (reference sequence). With 2 bases removed from V and 2 bases from J, the gap between germline ends came to 4 bases. The CDR3 is made up of 12 amino acids. CDR3 DNA: TGCAGTGCTAGACTTACCTACAATGAGCAGTTCTTC. Amino acids: CSARLTYNEQFF.

This clonotype was seen at least ten times. This sequence joins TRBV5-1 and TRBJ1-5; D is possibly TRBD1 (5 bases). The CDR3 consists of 13 residues. V was pared by 1 base and J by 6 bases, with 8 bases between. CDR1 SGHRS and CDR2 YFSETQ come from the germline V gene. DNA of the CDR3: TGCGCCAGCAGCTTGAACGGGGCTCAGCCCCAGCATTTT. This codes for CASSLNGAQPQHF.

This clonotype was recorded many times. The chain couples TRBV6-5 to TRBJ2-2, with D perhaps matching TRBD1 or TRBD2 (6 bases each). Germline values: CDR1 MNHEY, CDR2 SVGAGI. The length of the CDR3 is 14 residues. V was clipped by 0 bases and J by 7 bases, with 9 bases between them. The CDR3, as DNA: TGTGCCAGCAGTTACTCTCGGGGGCACGGGGAGCTGTTTTTT. This sequence encodes CASSYSRGHGELFF.

In its sample, this clonotype was seen many times. J is TRBJ1-2 and V is TRBV20-1, with TRBD1 matching 7 bases. The CDR3 sequence is 13 residues long. Germline V CDR1 and CDR2: DFQATT, SNEGSKA (reference sequence). J lost 1 base, V lost 6 bases, and 5 bases had no gene match. The CDR3 bases are TGCAGTGCGGGGGGACAGATTAACTATGGCTACACCTTC. Encoded protein: CSAGGQINYGYTF.

Ten or more counts support this clonotype. This chain links TRBV5-4 with TRBJ2-5; 8 bases are shared with TRBD2. Germline CDR1 reads SGHNT; CDR2 reads YYREEE (reference sequence). Trimming cost V 3 bases and J 4 bases; bases outside gene matches: 5. The CDR3 runs 14 residues. CDR3 amino acids: CASSYRTSRETQYF. As DNA, the CDR3 is TGTGCCAGCAGCTACCGGACTAGCAGAGAGACCCAGTACTTC.

This clonotype was found a few times. CDR3 in amino acids: CASSPLDGPYGYTF. DNA for the CDR3: TGTGCCAGCAGCCCCCTGGACGGGCCCTATGGCTACACCTTC. This chain joins TRBV7-8 and TRBJ1-2; D gene unclear. V lost 5 bases and J lost 4, with 14 bases in between. Germline CDR1 and CDR2: SGHVS and FQNEAQ. The length of the CDR3 is 14 residues.

This clonotype has at least ten counts. The gene calls are TRBV7-9 and TRBJ2-3, with D perhaps matching TRBD1 (6 bases). The germline CDR1 and CDR2 sequences are SEHNR and FQNEAQ (reference sequence). V was shortened by 1 base and J by 7 bases, with 18 bases between the two germline ends. The CDR3 loop spans 16 amino acids. The CDR3 here is CASSLGITGLGNTQYF. The DNA for the CDR3 is TGTGCCAGCAGCTTAGGAATCACAGGGCTTGGAAATACGCAGTATTTT.

This clonotype was seen a few times. The chain carries TRBV7-2 and TRBJ2-2; a weak D match, TRBD1 (6 bases). This CDR3 has 15 residues. V was clipped by 5 bases and J by 1 base, with 11 bases between them. Germline V gives CDR1 SGHTA, CDR2 FQGNSA. The CDR3 loop reads CASSHDRLNTGELFF. Written as DNA, the CDR3 is TGTGCCAGCAGCCATGACAGGCTGAACACCGGGGAGCTGTTTTTT.

This clonotype was counted at least ten times. The chain carries TRBV6-5 and TRBJ1-1, with TRBD1 matching over 9 bases. Per the germline V gene, CDR1 is MNHEY and CDR2 is SVGAGI. The J segment lost 8 bases and the V segment lost 2 bases, leaving 12 bases of the junction unmatched. This CDR3 has 16 amino acids. This CDR3 is CASSYGTGRRGDEAFF. In DNA, the CDR3 is TGTGCCAGCAGTTACGGGACAGGGAGGCGGGGTGACGAAGCTTTCTTT.

This chain connects TRBV7-8 to TRBJ2-1, with 8 bases aligning to TRBD2. The trim removed 5 bases at V and 4 bases at J, leaving 7 bases unmatched. Germline values: CDR1 SGHVS, CDR2 FQNEAQ. The CDR3 runs 15 residues. CDR3 in amino acids: CASSITSGAYNEQFF. The CDR3, as DNA: TGTGCCAGCAGCATTACTAGCGGTGCTTACAATGAGCAGTTCTTC.

This clonotype has ten or more counts. The chain employs TRBV24-1 and TRBJ2-1; D may be TRBD2 (5 bases). Trimming stripped 4 bases from V and 2 bases from J, with 11 bases between. CDR3 length equals 15 residues. CDR1 and CDR2 (germline): KGHDR, SFDVKD. This CDR3 is CATSETGNAYNEQFF. CDR3 in DNA: TGTGCCACCAGTGAAACGGGGAATGCCTACAATGAGCAGTTCTTC.